These 21 T cell receptor beta chains were all obtained from the same sample, sequenced in a study of T cells in Graves' hyperthyroidism and ophthalmopathy. Researchers took RNA transcripts and amplified the TCR beta CDR3 regions from them. HTBI primers were the set used in a first-round RT-PCR of the TCR CDR3. TCRdb itself ran the multiplex PCR reads through MiXCR, one entry per CDR3 protein. The sample shows about 720,000 distinct CDR3 sequences, 15% to 20% of them seen only once. The sequencing input was blood. The source is a woman aged 50 to 60 with Graves' hyperthyroidism that later progressed to Graves' ophthalmopathy.

This clonotype occurred a few times. CDR3 loop: CASSLASAGQELVEQFF. The CDR3 DNA follows: TGTGCCAGCTCACTAGCGTCGGCGGGACAGGAATTGGTTGAGCAGTTCTTC. The chain carries TRBV18 and TRBJ2-1, with 8 bases fitting TRBD1. Unmatched junction bases numbered 17, after V lost 4 bases and J lost 9 bases. CDR1 is KGHSH and CDR2 is LQKENI in the germline V gene. The CDR3 extends over 17 amino acids.

V is TRBV19 and J is TRBJ2-6; 10 positions agree with TRBD1. The CDR3 has 17 amino acids. V dropped 4 bases and J dropped 4; count of bases not matched to a gene: 7. CDR1 LNHDA and CDR2 SQIVND come from the germline V gene (reference sequence). The CDR3 loop is CASSTRQGAGGANVLTF. The CDR3 DNA reads TGTGCCAGTAGTACCAGACAGGGGGCTGGCGGGGCCAACGTCCTGACTTTC. Filled out from reference TRBV19 and TRBJ2-6, the complete variable domain reads DGGITQSPKYLFRKEGQNVTLSCEQNLNHDAMYWYRQDPGQGLRLIYYSQIVNDFQKGDIAEGYSVSREKKESFPLTVTSAQKNPTAFYLCASSTRQGAGGANVLTFGAGSRLTVL.

This clonotype appeared a few times. The chain uses TRBV6-1 and TRBJ1-5; D not certain. This CDR3 has 12 residues. Trimming cost V 6 bases and J 9 bases, with 12 bases left between them. The germline V gene encodes CDR1 MNHNS and CDR2 SASEGT. CDR3 DNA: TGTGCCAGCAGAGAGGTACGACCGCCCCAGCATTTT. Translating it yields CASREVRPPQHF.

This clonotype was seen more than once but under ten times. This chain links TRBV5-1 with TRBJ2-3; possible D gene TRBD1, 5 bases. This CDR3 comprises 15 residues. From germline, CDR1 is SGHRS and CDR2 YFSETQ. V shed 0 bases and J shed 1 base, with 9 bases lying between them. The CDR3 is CASSLELGRTDTQYF. CDR3 nucleotides: TGCGCCAGCAGCTTGGAACTGGGGCGCACAGATACGCAGTATTTT.

In this sample, this clonotype turned up a few times. The gene calls are TRBV20-1 and TRBJ2-7; D gene ambiguous. Trimming took 0 bases from V and 5 from J, leaving 14 bases between them. The CDR3 has 14 residues. CDR1 and CDR2 from the germline V gene are DFQATT and SNEGSKA (reference sequence). The CDR3 nucleotides are TGCAGTGCTAGAGATGCCCAGGCCCCAGACGAGCAGTACTTC. Translation: CSARDAQAPDEQYF.

This clonotype showed up just a few times. This chain links TRBV20-1 with TRBJ1-2; the D is unclear. The V end was cut by 3 bases, the J end by 2 bases, with 10 bases between. The CDR3 consists of 13 residues. The germline CDR1 and CDR2 sequences are DFQATT and SNEGSKA (reference sequence). Written as DNA, the CDR3 is TGCAGTGCTAGCGTTAGGATAAACTATGGCTACACCTTC. Its translation is CSASVRINYGYTF.

This clonotype has just a few counts. The V and J genes are TRBV7-9 and TRBJ1-1; possibly TRBD1 for D (5 bases). The CDR3 loop spans 18 amino acids. The germline CDR1 and CDR2 sequences are SEHNR and FQNEAQ (reference sequence). V gave up 0 bases and J gave up 1 base, with 18 bases separating them. The chain's CDR3 is CASSLARGGLIPNTEAFF. The CDR3 DNA reads as TGTGCCAGCAGCTTAGCGAGGGGCGGTCTAATACCGAACACTGAAGCTTTCTTT.

This clonotype was detected only a few times. This chain uses TRBV6-2 or TRBV6-3 with TRBJ2-1; 12 bases align to TRBD2. Trimming cost V 7 bases and J 7 bases; bases outside gene matches: 8. This CDR3 contains 15 residues. Germline loops: CDR1 MNHEY, CDR2 SVGEGT. The CDR3 DNA follows: TGTGCCAGCAAAACTAGCGGGGGGCCAGGGAATGAGCAGTTCTTC. Its protein is CASKTSGGPGNEQFF.

This clonotype was seen many times. The rearrangement joins TRBV11-2 to TRBJ2-5, with a possible D match to TRBD1 (7 bases). The V end was cut by 5 bases, the J end by 2 bases, with 15 bases between. CDR1 and CDR2 (germline): SGHAT, FQNNGV. The CDR3 contains 15 residues. CDR3 in amino acids: CASSPWAGGQETQYF. The CDR3 DNA sequence: TGTGCCAGCAGCCCATGGGCAGGGGGGCAAGAGACCCAGTACTTC.

This clonotype was found many times. The J gene is TRBJ1-2, the V gene TRBV2; 8 bases line up with TRBD1. The CDR3 is 14 amino acids. V lost 6 bases, J lost 8 bases, and 11 bases stayed unmatched. Germline V gene data show CDR1 as SNHLY and CDR2 as FYNNEI. CDR3 DNA sequence: TGTGCCAGCAGCGCCTTGACAGGGGCAAAAGGCTACACCTTC. Translation gives CASSALTGAKGYTF.

This clonotype was observed at least ten times. This rearrangement joins TRBV12-3 or TRBV12-4 to TRBJ2-3; 13 bases fit TRBD2. Unmatched junction bases numbered 8, after V lost 5 bases and J lost 0 bases. The CDR3 extends over 18 amino acids. CDR3 amino acids: CASSQGLAGAISTDTQYF. The CDR3 DNA sequence: TGTGCCAGCAGTCAAGGACTAGCGGGGGCCATTAGCACAGATACGCAGTATTTT.

This chain links TRBV6-2 or TRBV6-3 with TRBJ2-3; 11 bases fit TRBD1. This CDR3 region has 14 residues. Germline assignment: CDR1 MNHEY and CDR2 SVGEGT. J lost 4 bases, V lost 5 bases, and 2 bases had no gene match. This CDR3 is CASSQDRGPDTQYF. The CDR3 nucleotides read TGTGCCAGCAGTCAGGACAGGGGGCCAGATACGCAGTATTTT.

In the case of this clonotype: Compared with germline, one end of the junction differs, possibly owing to a read error. The chain is built from TRBV12-3 or TRBV12-4 and TRBJ2-7; 8 bases line up with TRBD2. This CDR3 comprises 13 residues. The CDR3 nucleotides are TGTGCCAGCAGCCTTAGCGGGGATTACGGGCAGTACTTC. Its protein product is CASSLSGDYGQYF.

This clonotype came up many times. The J gene is TRBJ2-1, the V gene TRBV7-8; TRBD2 matches 7 bases. Germline-derived CDR1 and CDR2 are SGHVS and FQNEAQ. The trim removed 0 bases at V and 2 bases at J, leaving 7 bases unmatched. The CDR3 is 17 amino acids. The CDR3 reads CASSLAGLADAYNEQFF. The CDR3 bases are TGTGCCAGCAGCTTAGCAGGGCTAGCGGATGCCTACAATGAGCAGTTCTTC.

This clonotype was observed many times. V and J are TRBV9 and TRBJ1-1; 8 positions agree with TRBD1. J was trimmed by 6 bases and V by 4 bases; bases with no gene match: 11. There are 15 residues in the CDR3. Looked up from germline, CDR1 is SGDLS and CDR2 is YYNGEE. The CDR3 coding sequence is TGTGCCAGCAGCACGCACCGGACAGGGATGGCTGAAGCTTTCTTT. This gives the protein CASSTHRTGMAEAFF.

The chain recombines TRBV10-2 with TRBJ1-1; TRBD1 is a possible D gene (5 bases). CDR1 and CDR2 (germline): WSHSY, SAAADI. The CDR3 covers 15 residues. Trimming cost V 6 bases and J 7 bases, with 21 bases left between them. Here the CDR3 reads CASSAVGGTHYEAFF. CDR3 bases: TGCGCCAGCAGCGCAGTGGGGGGAACTCACTATGAAGCTTTCTTT.

This clonotype appeared a few times. V and J are TRBV6-2 or TRBV6-3 and TRBJ1-2; 7 nucleotides match TRBD1. The CDR3 sequence is 16 residues long. Trimming took 4 bases from V and 5 from J; bases not matched to a gene: 13. CDR1 and CDR2 from the germline V gene are MNHEY and SVGEGT. The CDR3 loop reads CASSLDTGQLLYGYTF. CDR3 bases: TGTGCCAGCAGTTTGGATACGGGACAGCTACTTTATGGCTACACCTTC.

Many counts were recorded for this clonotype. The V gene is TRBV7-8, the J gene TRBJ2-5; 13 bases fit TRBD2. Germline assignment: CDR1 SGHVS and CDR2 FQNEAQ. J gave up 5 bases and V 5 bases, and 8 bases lay outside the gene matches. The CDR3 totals 16 residues. The CDR3 loop reads CASSPMGLAGSETQYF. The CDR3 DNA follows: TGTGCCAGCAGCCCCATGGGACTAGCGGGGTCGGAGACCCAGTACTTC. The whole variable domain, remainder taken from reference TRBV7-8 and TRBJ2-5, is GAGVSQSPRYKVAKRGQDVALRCDPISGHVSLFWYQQALGQGPEFLTYFQNEAQLDKSGLPSDRFFAERPEGSVSTLKIQRTQQEDSAVYLCASSPMGLAGSETQYFGPGTRLLVL.

The sample holds a few counts of this clonotype. The chain uses TRBV5-5 and TRBJ1-4; D might be TRBD1 (5 bases). Trimming took 4 bases from V and 1 from J, leaving 8 bases between them. Germline V gene lookup returns CDR1 SGHKS and CDR2 YYEKEE (reference sequence). This CDR3 comprises 14 residues. CDR3 in amino acids: CASSHQGTNEKLFF. The CDR3 nucleotides read TGTGCCAGCAGCCACCAGGGAACTAATGAAAAACTGTTTTTT.

The chain couples TRBV6-1 to TRBJ2-2; D uncertain. The V gene lost 9 bases and the J gene lost 0 bases, with 11 bases spanning the gap. The CDR3 sequence is 14 residues long. The germline gives CDR1 MNHNS, CDR2 SASEGT. CDR3 sequence (DNA): TGTGCCAGTGGGGTGTCCTCGAACACCGGGGAGCTGTTTTTT. Amino acid sequence: CASGVSSNTGELFF.

Turning to this clonotype: This may come from a read error, since a much larger clone is one base off. J is TRBJ2-7 and V is TRBV5-6; no firm D call. This CDR3 spans 15 amino acids. Germline V gives CDR1 SGHDT, CDR2 YYEEEE. CDR3 coding DNA: TGTGCCAGCAGCTTGGCTTTCAGTAGCTCCTACGAGCAGCACTTC. Protein sequence: CASSLAFSSSYEQHF. The full variable domain, with the rest looked up from reference TRBV5-6 and TRBJ2-7, is DAGVTQSPTHLIKTRGQQVTLRCSPKSGHDTVSWYQQALGQGPQFIFQYYEEEERQRGNFPDRFSGHQFPNYSSELNVNALLLGDSALYLCASSLAFSSSYEQHFGPGTRLTVT.